The present T cell receptor (beta chain) was sequenced within a study of blood T cell repertoires in COVID-19. About the study: PBMCs, B-cell-depleted T cells, or T cells provided the cDNA or gDNA that made up the material.

Under the authors' procedure: Estimated nucleated cell counts came from reference gene primer amplification. This table comes from immunoSEQ multiplex PCR, and its TCRdb copy is limited to in-frame clones, with some not included. The DNA was the basis for D and trimming; V, J and clone size are from that table. The top ten clones hold 43% of a sample with approximately 64,000 clones, roughly 85% of them seen once. Losses at the gene ends were 5 bases for V and 4 bases for J; bases not matched to a gene: 3. The CDR3 has 14 residues. Germline CDR1 SNHLY, CDR2 FYNNEI. Recruited during active infection, patients (from Seattle) were subsequently followed longitudinally.

The chain combines TRBV2 with TRBJ1-4, with 8 bases fitting TRBD1. This sequence was found in a woman aged 55-70 years with COVID-19, enrolled during active disease. The sample taken for sequencing was peripheral blood. The chain's CDR3 is CASSRGQDNEKLFF. In DNA form, the CDR3 reads TGTGCCAGCAGTAGGGGACAGGATAATGAAAAACTGTTTTTT.